The rows below give T cell receptor beta chains drawn from one sample of a study of blood T cells in healthy people across ages. TCRdb re-derived calls from the 5' RACE reads in MiXCR, one entry per CDR3 protein. The sample carries hundreds of thousands of distinct CDR3 sequences, 25% recorded once. Separately, the same data were catalogued under a study of T cells of mothers and their children.

The sequencing input was blood. These TCRs come from a boy between 5 and 17 years old in good health. The CDR3 runs from the conserved cysteine through the conserved F or W. The D gene is left open where the match is weak. The listing skips clone size in some rows; elsewhere it reads once, few, many or a size class.

>-|TRBV27|TRBJ2-5|-
CASSLVTAARETQYF
TGTGCCAGCAGTTTAGTAACAGCGGCCCGGGAGACCCAGTACTTC
>-|TRBV4-2|TRBJ2-1|-
CASSQELEVYEQFF
TGTGCCAGCAGCCAAGAATTAGAGGTTTATGAGCAGTTCTTC
>-|TRBV19|TRBJ2-5|-
CASTLRPSGETQYF
TGTGCCAGTACCCTACGGCCCTCAGGGGAGACCCAGTACTTC
>-|TRBV29-1|TRBJ1-1|-
CSVHFGFMDTEAFF
TGCAGCGTTCATTTTGGGTTCATGGACACTGAAGCTTTCTTT
>few|TRBV4-3|TRBJ1-4|TRBD1
CASSPRLSGTGNEKLFF
TGCGCCAGCAGCCCGAGGCTTTCCGGGACAGGGAATGAAAAACTGTTTTTT
>-|TRBV6-5|TRBJ2-7|-
CASSYSTLRRCYEQYF
TGTGCCAGCAGTTACTCGACTCTGAGACGATGCTACGAGCAGTACTTC
>few|TRBV24-1|TRBJ2-1|TRBD2
CATSGPRGLAGASYNEQFF
TGTGCCACCAGTGGCCCCCGGGGACTAGCGGGAGCCTCCTACAATGAGCAGTTCTTC
>few|TRBV29-1|TRBJ2-3|-
CSVDKGPDTQYF
TGCAGCGTTGACAAGGGACCAGATACGCAGTATTTT
>few|TRBV29-1|TRBJ2-3|-
CSVVYSGDTQYF
TGCAGCGTCGTTTATAGCGGTGATACGCAGTATTTT
>few|TRBV12-3/TRBV12-4|TRBJ2-2|TRBD2
CASITSWREETGELFF
TGTGCCAGCATCACAAGCTGGCGGGAGGAAACCGGGGAGCTGTTTTTT
>-|TRBV7-2|TRBJ1-1|-
CASRPPGANTEAFF
TGTGCCAGCAGACCCCCGGGGGCGAACACTGAAGCTTTCTTT
>-|TRBV24-1|TRBJ2-6|-
CATSGSATGTPGANVLTF
TGTGCCACCAGTGGGTCAGCCACAGGGACACCTGGGGCCAACGTCCTGACTTTC
>few|TRBV19|TRBJ2-5|-
CASSMQGQETQYF
TGTGCCAGTAGTATGCAGGGCCAAGAGACCCAGTACTTC
>-|TRBV20-1|TRBJ2-5|-
CSARQGWETQYF
TGCAGTGCTAGACAGGGTTGGGAGACCCAGTACTTC
>few|TRBV6-2/TRBV6-3|TRBJ2-1|TRBD2
CASSSSGGTSSYNEQFF
TGTGCCAGCAGTTCTAGCGGGGGGACCAGCTCCTACAATGAGCAGTTCTTC
>-|TRBV3-1|TRBJ1-6|-
CASSQEPGGDSPLHF
TGTGCCAGCAGCCAAGAGCCCGGGGGGGATTCACCCCTCCACTTT
>-|TRBV14|TRBJ1-1|-
CASSRIESTEAFF
TGTGCCAGCAGCCGCATCGAGAGCACTGAAGCTTTCTTT
>few|TRBV5-1|TRBJ2-3|TRBD1
CASSWDRQMDTQYF
TGCGCCAGCAGCTGGGACAGGCAAATGGATACGCAGTATTTT
>few|TRBV5-6|TRBJ2-7|TRBD1
CASSFATGASEQYF
TGTGCCAGCAGCTTTGCGACAGGGGCCAGCGAGCAGTACTTC
>-|TRBV11-2|TRBJ2-3|TRBD2
CASSLEWASGGTPSTDTQYF
TGTGCCAGCAGCTTAGAGTGGGCTAGCGGGGGGACGCCCAGCACAGATACGCAGTATTTT
>few|TRBV2|TRBJ1-1|-
CASGGNTEAFF
TGTGCCAGCGGCGGGAACACTGAAGCTTTCTTT
>few|TRBV6-1|TRBJ2-1|TRBD2
CASSEVLAGVHEQFF
TGTGCCAGCAGTGAAGTGCTAGCGGGAGTCCATGAGCAGTTCTTC
>few|TRBV10-2|TRBJ2-1|-
CASGDLVSNNEQFF
TGCGCCAGCGGAGACCTTGTTTCGAACAATGAGCAGTTCTTC
>few|TRBV12-3/TRBV12-4|TRBJ1-4|-
CAIQDATNEKLFF
TGTGCCATTCAAGACGCAACTAATGAAAAACTGTTTTTT